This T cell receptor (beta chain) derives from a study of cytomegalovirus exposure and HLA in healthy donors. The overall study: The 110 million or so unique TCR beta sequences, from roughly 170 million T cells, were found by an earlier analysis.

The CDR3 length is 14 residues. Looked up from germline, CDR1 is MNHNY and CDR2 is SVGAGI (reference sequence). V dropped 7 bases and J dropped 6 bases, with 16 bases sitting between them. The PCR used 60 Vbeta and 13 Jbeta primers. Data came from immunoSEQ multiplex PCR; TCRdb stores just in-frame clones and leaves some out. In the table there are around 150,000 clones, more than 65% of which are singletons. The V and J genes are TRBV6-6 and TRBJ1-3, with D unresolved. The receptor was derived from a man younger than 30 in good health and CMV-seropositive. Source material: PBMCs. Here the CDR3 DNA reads TGTGCCAGCATCAAGGAGGGCGTTATAAACACCATATATTTT. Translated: CASIKEGVINTIYF.